The 17 T cell receptor beta chains reported below all come from one sample, sequenced in a study of early T cells in non-severe SARS-CoV-2 infection. TCRdb used MiXCR to reprocess the 5' RACE reads, holding one entry per CDR3 protein. The repertoire holds 40,000 to 60,000 distinct CDR3 sequences, with roughly 6.1% as singletons. The sample here was whole blood, taken at baseline. The source of these receptors is an adult who was a healthcare worker with PCR-confirmed SARS-CoV-2 infection or an uninfected control (not recorded which).

The chain recombines TRBV6-5 with TRBJ2-3; D is unresolved. V was cut by 1 base and J by 1 base, with 6 bases left in between. The CDR3 loop spans 14 amino acids. Germline V gives CDR1 MNHEY, CDR2 SVGAGI. CDR3 DNA sequence: TGTGCCAGCAGTTACTGGCAGGGCACAGATACGCAGTATTTT. Encoded protein: CASSYWQGTDTQYF.

This clonotype was found a few times. The chain couples TRBV6-2 or TRBV6-3 to TRBJ1-1; TRBD1 agrees at 7 bases. The CDR3 consists of 14 residues. Germline-derived CDR1 and CDR2 are MNHEY and SVGEGT. V lost 4 bases to trimming and J lost 5 bases; unmatched junction nucleotides: 7. DNA of the CDR3: TGTGCCAGCAGTTTACAGGGGATCGGAACTGAAGCTTTCTTT. This sequence encodes CASSLQGIGTEAFF.

This clonotype has a count of ten or more. The gene calls are TRBV11-2 and TRBJ1-3; D gene ambiguous. The germline gives CDR1 SGHAT, CDR2 FQNNGV. This CDR3 has 16 residues. With 5 bases removed from V and 4 bases from J, the gap between germline ends came to 18 bases. The CDR3 DNA is TGTGCCAGCAGCCAGCGTGGAAGACGGTCGGGAAACACCATATATTTT. It translates to CASSQRGRRSGNTIYF.

This clonotype was seen many times. This chain links TRBV20-1 with TRBJ2-2; 12 nucleotides agree with TRBD2. CDR1 is DFQATT and CDR2 is SNEGSKA in the germline V gene (reference sequence). The V segment lost 0 bases and the J segment 4 bases; nucleotides outside the gene matches: 12. CDR3 length: 19 residues. CDR3 DNA sequence: TGCAGTGCTAGAGATAGGGCTAGACTAGCGGGAGTCATCACCGGGGAGCTGTTTTTT. It specifies CSARDRARLAGVITGELFF.

CDR3: CASSFVTRDPNTYEQYF. The DNA for the CDR3 is TGTGCCAGCAGCTTCGTGACTAGGGATCCTAACACTTACGAGCAGTACTTC. The chain combines TRBV7-2 with TRBJ2-7, with D perhaps TRBD2 (6 bases). The CDR3 sequence is 17 residues long. Germline V gives CDR1 SGHTA, CDR2 FQGNSA. The V and J ends lost 3 bases and 4 bases respectively, with 22 bases between them.

V is TRBV21-1 and J is TRBJ1-5; whether TRBD1, the table's D call, matches the DNA was not checked. TRBV21-1 is a recognized pseudogene. This CDR3 contains 14 residues. CDR3 nucleotide sequence: TGTGCCAGCCTCGGGGGCGGTGGCAATCAGCCCCAGCATTTT. Protein sequence: CASLGGGGNQPQHF.

This clonotype appeared many times. The V call is TRBV29-1, the J call TRBJ2-5, with 12 bases fitting TRBD2. The CDR3 extends over 14 amino acids. Losses at the gene ends were 5 bases for V and 4 bases for J; bases not matched to a gene: 5. Looked up from germline, CDR1 is SQVTM and CDR2 is ANQGSEA. The CDR3: CSVSTSGRRETQYF. The CDR3 DNA follows: TGCAGCGTTTCCACTAGCGGGAGGCGAGAGACCCAGTACTTC. The whole variable domain, remainder taken from reference TRBV29-1 and TRBJ2-5, is SAVISQKPSRDICQRGTSLTIQCQVDSQVTMMFWYRQQPGQSLTLIATANQGSEATYESGFVIDKFPISRPNLTFSTLTVSNMSPEDSSIYLCSVSTSGRRETQYFGPGTRLLVL.

The table lists this clonotype with many counts. CDR3 protein: CASSSTGGVGANVLTF. DNA for the CDR3: TGTGCCAGCTCATCCACCGGAGGAGTGGGGGCCAACGTCCTGACTTTC. The rearrangement joins TRBV18 to TRBJ2-6; the D gene is possibly TRBD2 (5 bases). Trimming pared 5 bases from V and 4 bases from J, leaving 15 bases between. CDR1 is KGHSH and CDR2 is LQKENI in the germline V gene. This CDR3 is built from 16 residues.

At least ten counts were recorded for this clonotype. The chain uses TRBV6-6 and TRBJ2-1; 7 bases align to TRBD2. The CDR3 extends over 16 amino acids. Germline CDR1 reads MNHNY; CDR2 reads SVGAGI (reference sequence). Germline trimming cut 4 bases from V and 1 base from J; bases unmatched to any gene: 7. The CDR3 DNA sequence: TGTGCCAGCAGTTCCGGCGGGAGAGGGTCCTACAATGAGCAGTTCTTC. This translates into CASSSGGRGSYNEQFF.

In this sample, this clonotype turned up a few times. This sequence joins TRBV20-1 and TRBJ1-2; D unresolved. Trimming cost V 6 bases and J 0 bases, with 14 bases left between them. Germline CDR1 DFQATT, CDR2 SNEGSKA (reference sequence). The CDR3 consists of 14 residues. CDR3 sequence: CSAPEWGPNYGYTF. CDR3 DNA: TGCAGTGCCCCAGAATGGGGTCCTAACTATGGCTACACCTTC.

This rearrangement joins TRBV6-2 or TRBV6-3 to TRBJ2-7; 7 nucleotides line up with TRBD1. This CDR3 is 15 amino acids long. The V and J ends lost 6 bases and 3 bases, in that order; junction bases with no gene match: 11. CDR1 is MNHEY and CDR2 is SVGEGT in the germline V gene. The CDR3 protein is CASRLQGMGHYEQYF. CDR3 bases: TGTGCCAGCAGACTACAGGGGATGGGTCACTACGAGCAGTACTTC.

The chain is built from TRBV29-1 and TRBJ2-5; weak D call: TRBD1 (6 bases). CDR1 and CDR2 (germline): SQVTM, ANQGSEA. With 7 bases removed from V and 3 bases from J, the gap between germline ends came to 6 bases. This CDR3 comprises 10 residues. In DNA, the CDR3 is TGCAGCGCAGGGGAAGAGACCCAGTACTTC. It specifies CSAGEETQYF.

This clonotype was recorded at least ten times. The chain carries TRBV24-1 and TRBJ2-1, with 8 positions matching TRBD2. Germline CDR1 reads KGHDR; CDR2 reads SFDVKD. Germline trimming cut 4 bases from V and 8 bases from J; bases unmatched to any gene: 12. The length of the CDR3 is 16 residues. The CDR3 DNA sequence: TGTGCCACCAGTGACCGCCGGGGACTAGTCATCGATGAGCAGTTCTTC. It codes for CATSDRRGLVIDEQFF.

In the case of this clonotype: Just one base apart from a much larger clone, this may be a read error. The J gene is TRBJ2-7, the V gene TRBV7-2; 13 bases fit TRBD2. The V gene's germline CDR1 is SGHTA and CDR2 FQGNSA. V was pared by 4 bases and J by 3 bases, with 6 bases of the junction left unmatched. The CDR3 contains 16 residues. The CDR3 reads CASSSLWTSGSYEQYF. CDR3 coding DNA: TGTGCCAGCAGCTCGCTCTGGACTAGCGGGAGCTACGAGCAGTACTTC.

Many counts were recorded for this clonotype. This sequence joins TRBV6-2 or TRBV6-3 and TRBJ2-1; tentatively, D is TRBD2 (6 bases). V shed 7 bases and J shed 4 bases, with 14 bases lying between them. Germline V gene data show CDR1 as MNHEY and CDR2 as SVGEGT. CDR3 length equals 14 residues. CDR3 coding DNA: TGTGCCAGCACCCCCTTAGCGGCTTACAATGAGCAGTTCTTC. Its translation: CASTPLAAYNEQFF.

This clonotype was observed a handful of times. The chain joins TRBV25-1 to TRBJ2-3; tentative D call: TRBD2 (5 bases). The CDR3 consists of 14 residues. Germline CDR1 MGHDK, CDR2 SYGVNS. Trimming cost V 0 bases and J 10 bases, with 14 bases left between them. DNA of the CDR3: TGTGCCAGCAGTGAATACCGGCAGGAGGATGCGCAGTATTTT. It encodes CASSEYRQEDAQYF. Based on the CDR3 plus reference TRBV25-1 and TRBJ2-3, the full variable domain is EADIYQTPRYLVIGTGKKITLECSQTMGHDKMYWYQQDPGMELHLIHYSYGVNSTEKGDLSSESTVSRIRTEHFPLTLESARPSHTSQYLCASSEYRQEDAQYFGPGTRLTVL.

The V gene is TRBV20-1, the J gene TRBJ2-7; 12 bases align to TRBD2. CDR3 length: 15 residues. Trimming took 6 bases from V and 7 from J; bases not matched to a gene: 13. Germline V gene data show CDR1 as DFQATT and CDR2 as SNEGSKA (reference sequence). CDR3 coding DNA: TGCAGTGCGCAACCGACTAGCGGGAGATTTGGGGAGCAGTACTTC. This translates into CSAQPTSGRFGEQYF.